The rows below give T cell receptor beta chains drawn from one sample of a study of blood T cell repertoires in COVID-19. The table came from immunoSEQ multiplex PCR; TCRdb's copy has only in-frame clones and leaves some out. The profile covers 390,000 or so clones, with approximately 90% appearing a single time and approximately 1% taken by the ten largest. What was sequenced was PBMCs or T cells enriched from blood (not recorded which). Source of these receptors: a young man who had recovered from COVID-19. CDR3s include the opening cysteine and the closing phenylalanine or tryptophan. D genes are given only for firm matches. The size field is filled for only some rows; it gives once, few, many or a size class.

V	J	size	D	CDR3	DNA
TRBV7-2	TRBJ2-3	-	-	CASVRAGLSTDTQYF	TGTGCCAGCGTACGCGCGGGACTTAGCACAGATACGCAGTATTTT
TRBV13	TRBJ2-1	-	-	CASSYLLNSFFF	TGTGCCAGCAGTTACCTCCTGAACAGTTTTTTCTTC
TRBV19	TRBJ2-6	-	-	CASSKQSAGAAGANVLTF	TGTGCCAGTAGTAAACAGTCGGCGGGGGCCGCTGGGGCCAACGTCCTGACTTTC
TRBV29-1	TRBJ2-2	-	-	CSVDRGNTGELFF	TGCAGCGTTGACCGGGGGAACACCGGGGAGCTGTTTTTT
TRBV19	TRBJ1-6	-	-	CASSIDRGRVGGALHF	TGTGCCAGTAGTATAGATCGCGGCAGGGTAGGTGGGGCCCTCCACTTT
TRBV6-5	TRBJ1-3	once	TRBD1	CASREGQLSGNTIYF	TGTGCCAGCAGGGAGGGACAGCTCTCTGGAAACACCATATATTTT
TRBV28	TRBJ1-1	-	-	CASSLNKGIAEAFF	TGTGCCAGCAGCCTCAATAAGGGGATCGCTGAAGCTTTCTTT
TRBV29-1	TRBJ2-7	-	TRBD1	CSVWTGQSYEQYF	TGCAGCGTTTGGACAGGGCAGAGCTACGAGCAGTACTTC
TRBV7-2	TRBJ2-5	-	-	CASRAGQETQYF	TGTGCCAGCAGGGCGGGACAAGAGACCCAGTACTTC
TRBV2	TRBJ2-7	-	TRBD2	CASSEGSLAGAYEQYF	TGTGCCAGCAGTGAAGGGTCTTTAGCGGGAGCCTACGAGCAGTACTTC
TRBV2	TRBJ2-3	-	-	CASVGLIGDTQYF	TGTGCCAGCGTGGGACTCATTGGGGATACGCAGTATTTT
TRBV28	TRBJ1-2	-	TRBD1	CASSTGGASYWGYTF	TGTGCCAGCAGTACAGGGGGCGCGAGCTATTGGGGCTACACCTTC
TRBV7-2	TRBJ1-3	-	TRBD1	CASSLSGTGVPGNTIYF	TGTGCCAGCAGCTTAAGTGGGACAGGGGTGCCTGGAAACACCATATATTTT
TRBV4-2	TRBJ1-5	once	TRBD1	CASSRAGTGGNNQPQHF	TGTGCCAGCAGCCGAGCCGGGACAGGGGGCAACAATCAGCCCCAGCATTTT
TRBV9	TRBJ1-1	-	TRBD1	CASSPRTGLTVDTEAFF	TGTGCCAGCAGCCCCCGGACAGGGCTGACGGTGGACACTGAAGCTTTCTTT
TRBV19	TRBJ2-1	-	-	CASSIAGYNEQFF	TGTGCCAGTAGTATTGCCGGGTACAATGAGCAGTTCTTC
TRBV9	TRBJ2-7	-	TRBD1	CASSYRDRGLAPYEQYF	TGTGCCAGCAGCTACCGGGACAGGGGGCTTGCGCCCTACGAGCAGTACTTC
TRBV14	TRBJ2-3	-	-	CASSQTSLDTQYF	TGTGCCAGCAGCCAGACTAGTTTGGATACGCAGTATTTT
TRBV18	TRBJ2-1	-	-	CASSHPPGSSYNEQFF	TGTGCCAGCTCACACCCCCCCGGGAGCTCCTACAATGAGCAGTTCTTC
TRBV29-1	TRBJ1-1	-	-	CSVEEQMNTEAFF	TGCAGCGTTGAGGAACAGATGAACACTGAAGCTTTCTTT
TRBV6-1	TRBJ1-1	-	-	CASSDGMRGLNTEAFF	TGTGCCAGCAGTGACGGGATGCGGGGCCTGAACACTGAAGCTTTCTTT
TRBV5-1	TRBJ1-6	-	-	CASTVGDSNSPLHF	TGCGCCAGCACGGTAGGCGACAGTAATTCACCCCTCCACTTT
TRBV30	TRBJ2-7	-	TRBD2	CAWSGSGSSYEQYF	TGTGCCTGGAGTGGGAGCGGGAGCTCCTACGAGCAGTACTTC
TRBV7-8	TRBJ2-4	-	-	CASSPDKPPNIQYF	TGTGCCAGCAGCCCAGACAAACCCCCAAACATTCAGTACTTC
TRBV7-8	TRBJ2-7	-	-	CASSPGQSLHEQYF	TGTGCCAGCAGCCCCGGACAGTCCCTGCACGAGCAGTACTTC
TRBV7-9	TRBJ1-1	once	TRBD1	CASSKRALQGASTEAFF	TGTGCCAGCAGCAAAAGGGCCCTACAGGGGGCATCCACTGAAGCTTTCTTT
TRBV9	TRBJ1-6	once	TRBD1	CASSVDGGQGEASPLHF	TGTGCCAGCAGCGTAGATGGGGGACAGGGAGAGGCATCACCCCTCCACTTT
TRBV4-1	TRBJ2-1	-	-	CASSQEYASGLHEQFF	TGCGCCAGCAGCCAAGAGTACGCATCAGGACTTCATGAGCAGTTCTTC
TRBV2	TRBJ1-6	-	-	CASSAPPRVVIVPYSPLHF	TGTGCCAGCAGTGCCCCCCCCAGGGTGGTAATCGTCCCTTATTCACCCCTCCACTTT
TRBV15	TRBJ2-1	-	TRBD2	CATSRRLAGQHNEQFF	TGTGCCACCAGCCGCCGACTAGCGGGACAGCACAATGAGCAGTTCTTC
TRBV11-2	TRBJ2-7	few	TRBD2	CASSLEGTSGRAAEQYF	TGTGCCAGCAGCTTAGAGGGGACTAGCGGGAGGGCGGCCGAGCAGTACTTC
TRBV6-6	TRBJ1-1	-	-	CASTSAGGATAFF	TGTGCCAGCACCTCCGCGGGGGGGGCGACGGCTTTCTTT
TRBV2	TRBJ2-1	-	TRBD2	CATRLAGAGYNEQFF	TGTGCCACCAGACTAGCGGGAGCCGGCTACAATGAGCAGTTCTTC
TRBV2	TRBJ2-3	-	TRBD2	CAISGETSGGAQYF	TGTGCCATCTCTGGGGAGACTAGCGGGGGGGCGCAGTATTTT
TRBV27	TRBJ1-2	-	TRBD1	CASSPGTGSAYTF	TGTGCCAGCAGTCCGGGGACAGGGAGCGCCTACACCTTC
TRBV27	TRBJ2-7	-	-	CASSSLDSYEQYF	TGTGCCAGCAGTTCACTCGACAGCTACGAGCAGTACTTC
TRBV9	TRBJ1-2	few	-	CASSPANYGYTF	TGTGCCAGCAGTCCGGCTAACTATGGCTACACCTTC
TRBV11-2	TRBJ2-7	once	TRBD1	CASSSGTGSSYEQYF	TGTGCCAGCAGCTCCGGGACAGGGAGCTCCTACGAGCAGTACTTC
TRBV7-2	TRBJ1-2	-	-	CASSSGGVNYGYTF	TGTGCCAGCAGCAGTGGTGGAGTTAACTATGGCTACACCTTC
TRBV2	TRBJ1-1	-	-	CASNKQSTEAFF	TGTGCCAGCAATAAACAGAGCACTGAAGCTTTCTTT
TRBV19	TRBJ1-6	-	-	CASSIGLGTSPLHF	TGTGCCAGTAGTATAGGACTTGGAACTTCACCCCTCCACTTT
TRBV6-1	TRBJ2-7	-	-	CASSEGAGGLTALYEQYF	TGTGCCAGCAGTGAAGGAGCGGGTGGCCTAACCGCACTTTACGAGCAGTACTTC
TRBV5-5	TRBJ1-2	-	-	CASSAQLEYGYTF	TGTGCCAGCAGCGCTCAACTGGAGTATGGCTACACCTTC
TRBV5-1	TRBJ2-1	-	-	CASSLLQVGNEQFF	TGCGCCAGCAGCTTGCTTCAGGTAGGCAATGAGCAGTTCTTC
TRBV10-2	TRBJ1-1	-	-	CASSEGVGAEAFF	TGCGCCAGCAGTGAGGGGGTAGGGGCTGAAGCTTTCTTT
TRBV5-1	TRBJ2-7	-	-	CASSHVQSSYEQYF	TGCGCCAGCAGCCACGTACAGAGCTCCTACGAGCAGTACTTC
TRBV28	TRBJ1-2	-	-	CASSLGQTNYGYTF	TGTGCCAGCAGTTTGGGACAAACTAACTATGGCTACACCTTC
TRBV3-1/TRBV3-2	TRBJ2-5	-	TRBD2	CASSAHTSGQETQYF	TGTGCCAGCAGCGCCCACACTAGCGGACAAGAGACCCAGTACTTC
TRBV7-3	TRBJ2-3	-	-	CASSTTSFTTDTQYF	TGTGCCAGCAGCACGACTAGTTTCACCACAGATACGCAGTATTTT
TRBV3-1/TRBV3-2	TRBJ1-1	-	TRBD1	CATTYGDRGFF	TGTGCCACCACCTACGGGGACAGGGGTTTCTTT
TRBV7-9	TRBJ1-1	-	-	CASSLSAGGTEAFF	TGTGCCAGCAGCTTATCGGCGGGGGGCACTGAAGCTTTCTTT
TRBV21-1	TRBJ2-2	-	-	CASSKWVEDREPGELFF	TGTGCCAGCAGCAAATGGGTGGAGGACAGGGAACCCGGGGAGCTGTTTTTT
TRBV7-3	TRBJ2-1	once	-	CASSLWGGGPYNEQFF	TGTGCCAGCAGCTTATGGGGCGGGGGCCCTTACAATGAGCAGTTCTTC
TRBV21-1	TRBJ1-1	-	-	CASSLCGAFIAEAFF	TGTGCCAGCAGCCTATGCGGGGCGTTTATAGCTGAAGCTTTCTTT